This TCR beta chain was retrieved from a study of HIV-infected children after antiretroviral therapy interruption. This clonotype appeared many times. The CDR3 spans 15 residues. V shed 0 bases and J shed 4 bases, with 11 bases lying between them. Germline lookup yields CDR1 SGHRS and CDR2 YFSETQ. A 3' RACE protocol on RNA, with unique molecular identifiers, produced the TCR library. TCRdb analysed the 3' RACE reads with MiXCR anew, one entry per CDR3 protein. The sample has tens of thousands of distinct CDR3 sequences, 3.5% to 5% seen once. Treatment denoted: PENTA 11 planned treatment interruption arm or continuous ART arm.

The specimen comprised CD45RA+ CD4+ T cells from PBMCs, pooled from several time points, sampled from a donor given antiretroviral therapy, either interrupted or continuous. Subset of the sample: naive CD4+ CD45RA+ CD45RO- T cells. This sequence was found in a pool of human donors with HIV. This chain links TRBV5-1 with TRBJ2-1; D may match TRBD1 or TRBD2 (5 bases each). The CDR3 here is CASSLERGRYNEQFF. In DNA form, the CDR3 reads TGCGCCAGCAGCTTGGAACGGGGCCGATACAATGAGCAGTTCTTC. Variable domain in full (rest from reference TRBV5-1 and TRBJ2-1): KAGVTQTPRYLIKTRGQQVTLSCSPISGHRSVSWYQQTPGQGLQFLFEYFSETQRNKGNFPGRFSGRQFSNSRSEMNVSTLELGDSALYLCASSLERGRYNEQFFGPGTRLTVL.